The rows below give T cell receptor beta chains drawn from one sample of a study of T and B cells in COVID-19 patients. Via MiXCR, TCRdb re-called the multiplex PCR reads, giving one row per CDR3 protein. The sample contains about 12,000 distinct CDR3 sequences, 25% to 30% of which appear only once. Material for sequencing was blood. The receptors here all came from a human donor who had recovered from COVID-19. CDR3s include the opening cysteine and the closing phenylalanine or tryptophan. D genes are given only for firm matches. Size tells how often a clone was seen (once, few, many) or the class of an expanded clone, and some rows leave it out.

abundance,v_gene,j_gene,d_gene,CDR3nt,CDR3aa
.,TRBV19,TRBJ2-2,TRBD2,TGTGCCAGTAGTAAACTAGCGGGAGTGACCGGGGAGCTGTTTTTT,CASSKLAGVTGELFF
many,TRBV27,TRBJ2-5,.,TGTGCCAGCTCCCCTGGGCGAACCCAGTACTTC,CASSPGRTQYF
few,TRBV27,TRBJ2-7,TRBD2,TGTGCCAGCAGTAAACTAGCGGGATCCTACGAGCAGTACTTC,CASSKLAGSYEQYF
.,TRBV12-3/TRBV12-4,TRBJ1-6,.,TGTGCCAGCGCCCCCCAGGGTGTTAATTCACCCCTCCACTTT,CASAPQGVNSPLHF
.,TRBV5-4,TRBJ1-2,TRBD1,TGTGCCAGCAGCTCCTCTATGGGGGACAGGGATGGAGATGGCTACACCTTC,CASSSSMGDRDGDGYTF
many,TRBV30,TRBJ2-5,TRBD1,TGTGCCTGGAGTGTCCCGGGACAGACGCTACATATCCTCCAAGAGACCCAGTACTTC,CAWSVPGQTLHILQETQYF
.,TRBV4-2,TRBJ2-6,.,TGTGCCAGCAGCCCAGAGGGACGGGCCGGGGCCAACGTCCTGACTTTC,CASSPEGRAGANVLTF
.,TRBV6-5,TRBJ2-5,.,TGTGCCAGCAGTAATCTTAGAAGAACCAGGGTGACCCAGTACTTC,CASSNLRRTRVTQYF
many,TRBV27,TRBJ1-6,.,TGTGCCTCTCAGCCCGGGGGGCCCAATTCACCCCTCCACTTT,CASQPGGPNSPLHF
few,TRBV27,TRBJ1-5,.,TGTGCCAGCAGGTCCCGGAGCCGCTATAGCAATCAGCCCCAGCATTTT,CASRSRSRYSNQPQHF
few,TRBV13,TRBJ2-7,.,TGTGCCAGCAGCTTAGTCCGTAGAGAGGAGTACGAGCAGTACTTC,CASSLVRREEYEQYF
.,TRBV5-1,TRBJ2-7,.,TGCGCCAGCAGGGAGGACGGACCCTACGAGCAGTACTTC,CASREDGPYEQYF
few,TRBV27,TRBJ1-2,.,TGTGCCAGCAGTTTAGTCGCACAGGGTTCCGATGGCTACACCTTC,CASSLVAQGSDGYTF
.,TRBV5-6,TRBJ2-1,.,TGTGCCAGCAGCCGACGCGACGTACCAACCTACAATGAGCAGTTCTTC,CASSRRDVPTYNEQFF
medium-sized,TRBV29-1,TRBJ2-3,.,TGCAGCGGTGTTGGGGCGGGGTCCACAGATACGCAGTATTTT,CSGVGAGSTDTQYF
.,TRBV7-9,TRBJ1-1,.,TGTGCCAGCAGCTTAATCGCAGGTATTTGGATGAACACTGAAGCTTTCTTT,CASSLIAGIWMNTEAFF
.,TRBV11-1,TRBJ1-2,.,TGTGCCAGCAGCTTAGCCGACAGAGCTAACTATGGCTACACCTTC,CASSLADRANYGYTF
medium-sized,TRBV15,TRBJ1-6,.,TGTGCCACCAGCAGAGTGGAGGAGGAGAGTTCACCCCTCCACTTT,CATSRVEEESSPLHF
few,TRBV6-5,TRBJ1-2,.,TGTGCCAGCAGTTCCGGGGGGGGCGCTTTCTATGGCTACACCTTC,CASSSGGGAFYGYTF
.,TRBV19,TRBJ1-5,.,TGTGCCAGTAGCCCCCCGACAGGCTCCTGGCAGCCCCAGCATTTT,CASSPPTGSWQPQHF
few,TRBV6-2/TRBV6-3,TRBJ2-7,TRBD2,TGTGCCAGCTCCGGACTAGCGGGGATCTACGAGCAGTACTTC,CASSGLAGIYEQYF
.,TRBV5-4,TRBJ2-1,TRBD2,TGTGCCAGCAGGCCTGGGACTAGCGGGACCGGCAATGAGCAGTTCTTC,CASRPGTSGTGNEQFF
.,TRBV5-5,TRBJ2-4,.,TGTGCCAGCGGTGCCGGAGGGCTCGAGGCCAAAAACATTCAGTACTTC,CASGAGGLEAKNIQYF
few,TRBV27,TRBJ2-7,.,TGTGCCAGCAGTCCGGAACCGGGACTCCTGGGCTTC,CASSPEPGLLGF
.,TRBV4-3,TRBJ2-7,.,TGTGCCAGCAGCGCCCGGAGAGGGGACGAGCAGTACTTC,CASSARRGDEQYF
medium-sized,TRBV15,TRBJ2-5,.,TGTGCCACCAGCAGAACGGGGGACAGTCAAGAGACCCAGTACTTC,CATSRTGDSQETQYF
.,TRBV4-3,TRBJ2-7,.,TGTGCCAGCAGCCAAGATCGAAAGAGGGAGCAGTACTTC,CASSQDRKREQYF
many,TRBV19,TRBJ1-5,.,TGTGCCAGTAGTAACCAACAGGGTAATCAGCCCCAGCATTTT,CASSNQQGNQPQHF
.,TRBV4-3,TRBJ2-7,.,TGTGCCAGCAGCCAAGATCGGGACTACGAGCAGTACTTC,CASSQDRDYEQYF
medium-sized,TRBV6-5,TRBJ2-2,.,TGTGCCAGCAGTTACAGGTTTGGCGCAACGAACACCGGGGAGCTGTTTTTT,CASSYRFGATNTGELFF
few,TRBV5-6,TRBJ2-1,TRBD2,TGTGCCAGCAGCTGGGGATCTAGCGGGGGAGGTGAGCAGTTCTTC,CASSWGSSGGGEQFF
.,TRBV6-5,TRBJ2-3,.,TGTGCCAGCAGTTACGGAGTCTTGGGGGCTAGGGGCACAGATACGCAGTATTTT,CASSYGVLGARGTDTQYF
many,TRBV6-5,TRBJ2-7,.,TGTGCCAGCAGTTACTCATGGTCGGGACACTACGAGCAGTACTTC,CASSYSWSGHYEQYF
few,TRBV20-1,TRBJ2-3,.,TGCAGTGCTAGCCCACTAACAGATACGCAGTATTTT,CSASPLTDTQYF
few,TRBV7-2,TRBJ2-6,.,TGTGCCAGCACCTCAGTAGGCTCTGGGGCCAACGTCCTGACTTTC,CASTSVGSGANVLTF
medium-sized,TRBV18,TRBJ2-1,TRBD2,TGTGCCAGCTCACCCCCCTCAGCGGGAGGGGGCAATGAGCAGTTCTTC,CASSPPSAGGGNEQFF
medium-sized,TRBV19,TRBJ2-4,.,TGTGCCAGTAGCGCCCCAACGTACGCCAAAAACATTCAGTACTTC,CASSAPTYAKNIQYF
medium-sized,TRBV29-1,TRBJ2-7,TRBD1,TGCAGCGCCCCTTCGGACAGGGCCCCCTACGAGCAGTACTTC,CSAPSDRAPYEQYF
many,TRBV6-5,TRBJ2-1,TRBD2,TGTGCCAGCAGTTATAGCGGGAGGGCATCCTACAATGAGCAGTTCTTC,CASSYSGRASYNEQFF
.,TRBV14,TRBJ2-7,TRBD1,TGTGCCAGCAGCCAAGAAAGGACAGGGGACTACGAGCAGTACTTC,CASSQERTGDYEQYF
.,TRBV6-5,TRBJ1-2,.,TGTGCCAGCAGTTTCTCGGTACAAGGGATGTCATTTCCAAGGGGCTACACCTTC,CASSFSVQGMSFPRGYTF
.,TRBV14,TRBJ1-3,.,TGTGCCAGCAGCACCGGGGTGGCAGGAAACACCATATATTTT,CASSTGVAGNTIYF
large,TRBV6-1,TRBJ2-3,TRBD1,TGTGCCAGCATGGACAGGGGGCGGACAGATACGCAGTATTTT,CASMDRGRTDTQYF
.,TRBV29-1,TRBJ2-2,TRBD2,TGCAGCGTTGATCCTAGCGGGAACACCGGGGAGCTGTTTTTT,CSVDPSGNTGELFF
.,TRBV18,TRBJ1-1,TRBD1,TGTGCCAGCTTCGGGACAGGGACTAGCACTGAAGCTTTCTTT,CASFGTGTSTEAFF
few,TRBV18,TRBJ2-5,TRBD1,TGTGCCAGCTCAGGACCGGGACAGCAAGAGACCCAGTACTTC,CASSGPGQQETQYF
many,TRBV19,TRBJ1-6,.,TGTGCCAGTAGTATAGCATGGAACCCGGGACCTAATTCACCCCTCCACTTT,CASSIAWNPGPNSPLHF
.,TRBV5-6,TRBJ2-1,.,TGTGCCAGCAGCTTGGACGGGCCTTACAATGAGCAGTTCTTC,CASSLDGPYNEQFF
few,TRBV27,TRBJ2-7,.,TGTGCCAGCAGTTTTGCCTTTACTTCAGCTCCTGGCGAGCAGTACTTC,CASSFAFTSAPGEQYF
.,TRBV12-3/TRBV12-4,TRBJ2-1,TRBD2,TGTGCCAGCAGGTCTCAGGGAGGGTCCTACAATGAGCAGTTCTTC,CASRSQGGSYNEQFF
.,TRBV28,TRBJ2-2,TRBD2,TGTGCCAGCAGTTTATCCCCGAGGGGACTAGCGGGAGGGAACACCGGGGAGCTGTTTTTT,CASSLSPRGLAGGNTGELFF
once,TRBV20-1,TRBJ1-2,.,TGCAGTGCCCAGGAGGGGTATTGGGGAGGCTACACCTTC,CSAQEGYWGGYTF
.,TRBV19,TRBJ2-1,TRBD2,TGTGCCAGTACCTCCCTAGCGGGATCATACAATGAGCAGTTCTTC,CASTSLAGSYNEQFF
.,TRBV6-2/TRBV6-3,TRBJ1-1,.,TGTGCCAGCAGTTATGGGGGTGGCACTGAAGCTTTCTTT,CASSYGGGTEAFF
few,TRBV6-2/TRBV6-3,TRBJ1-1,.,TGTGCCAGCAGTTCCCGGTGGGGGAACACTGAAGCTTTCTTT,CASSSRWGNTEAFF